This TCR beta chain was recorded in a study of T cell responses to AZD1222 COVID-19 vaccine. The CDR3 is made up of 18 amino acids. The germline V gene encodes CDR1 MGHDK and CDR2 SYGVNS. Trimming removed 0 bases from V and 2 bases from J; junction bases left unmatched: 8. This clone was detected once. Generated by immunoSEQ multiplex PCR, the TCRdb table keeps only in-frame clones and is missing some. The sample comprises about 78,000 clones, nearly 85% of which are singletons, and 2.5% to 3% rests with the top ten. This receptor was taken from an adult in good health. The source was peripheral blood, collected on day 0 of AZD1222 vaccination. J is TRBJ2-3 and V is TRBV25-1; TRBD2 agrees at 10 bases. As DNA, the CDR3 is TGTGCCAGCAGTGAATATTCCCTAGCGGGGGTCCCCACAGATACGCAGTATTTT. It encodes CASSEYSLAGVPTDTQYF.